The present TCR beta chain was sequenced within a study of shared clonotypes between healthy human individuals. Study-wide results and caveats: Of the naive CD4 clonotypes, roughly 5% were shared across a few donors.

Several immunoSEQ plates received, in even portions, the genomic DNA of each subset. TCRdb's table, derived via immunoSEQ multiplex PCR, lists solely in-frame clones and lacks some. The profile shows millions of clones, over 90% of them singletons. CDR1 and CDR2 from the germline V gene are SGHNT and YYREEE (reference sequence). V was shortened by 4 bases and J by 0 bases, with 8 bases between the two germline ends. The CDR3 totals 14 residues. This clone was observed a handful of times. Its antigen is unknown. Other nucleotide sequences in the sample specify the same CDR3. This chain uses TRBV5-4 with TRBJ1-3; perhaps TRBD1 as D (6 bases). The receptor comes from a man aged 18-30 years in good health. Some clones in this sample may be carry-over from other donors' samples. The sequencing sample was made of naive CD4+ T cells from PBMCs. Stated subset: CD45RA+ positively selected. The DNA of the CDR3 is TGTGCCAGCAGCCTACAGGGCTCTGGAAACACCATATATTTT. Translated: CASSLQGSGNTIYF.